This T cell receptor beta chain was documented in a study of T cell changes during pregnancy in multiple sclerosis. Profiling relied on immunoSEQ multiplex PCR, and the TCRdb table lists in-frame clones only, not all of them. The table lists 45,000 to 55,000 clones, almost 95% of them singletons. This TCR was sampled from a female donor in good health, enrolled as a control in a pregnancy study. The input for sequencing was CD4+ T cells from peripheral blood mononuclear cells, taken in the second trimester of pregnancy.

The CDR3 loop reads CASSLSRGGGETQYF. The CDR3 nucleotides read TGTGCCAGCAGTTTATCGCGGGGCGGAGGAGAGACCCAGTACTTC. The chain carries TRBV28 and TRBJ2-5; TRBD2 is a possible D gene (6 bases). Trimming removed 1 base from V and 4 bases from J, with 13 bases in between. In germline, CDR1 is MDHEN, CDR2 SYDVKM. CDR3 length: 15 residues. The full variable domain, its missing parts supplied by reference TRBV28 and TRBJ2-5, is DVKVTQSSRYLVKRTGEKVFLECVQDMDHENMFWYRQDPGLGLRLIYFSYDVKMKEKGDIPEGYSVSREKKERFSLILESASTNQTSMYLCASSLSRGGGETQYFGPGTRLLVL.